This is a list of T cell receptor beta chains from one sample in a study of beta chain features in type 1 diabetes. Only in-frame clones appear in the TCRdb table, and some are missing; sequencing was by immunoSEQ multiplex PCR. Of approximately 300,000 clones listed, 11% are singletons. Sequencing was carried out using naive CD4+ T cells from blood. The receptors stem from a woman aged 25 to 45 in good health. Each CDR3 is given with its conserved first and last residue. The D gene is left open where the match is weak. Clone size, where shown, is once, few, many, or a class for clones that have expanded.

V,J,size,D,DNA,CDR3
TRBV5-1,TRBJ1-1,-,-,TGCGCCAGCAGCTTTGCTAGGGGTGGGGATACTGAAGCTTTCTTT,CASSFARGGDTEAFF
TRBV15,TRBJ2-5,-,-,TGTGCCACCAGCAGAGATCGGGGACTGCGACGTTTAGAGACCCAGTACTTC,CATSRDRGLRRLETQYF
TRBV7-6,TRBJ2-5,-,TRBD2,TGTGCCAGCAGCAGGAGGGCGGGGGGAGAGACCCAGTACTTC,CASSRRAGGETQYF
TRBV6-6,TRBJ2-7,few,TRBD2,TGTGCCAGCAGAGAAAGGACTAGCGGGTCGTACGAGCAGTACTTC,CASRERTSGSYEQYF
TRBV10-3,TRBJ2-1,few,TRBD2,TGTGCCATGTCCCGGGAGGGCCGGGATGAGCAGTTCTTC,CAMSREGRDEQFF
TRBV18,TRBJ2-1,-,TRBD2,TGTGCCAGCTCACTTAAACTAGCGACTAGCGGGAGAAACAATGAGCAGTTCTTC,CASSLKLATSGRNNEQFF
TRBV7-9,TRBJ1-2,-,-,TGTGCCAGCAGCCCGAGTTATGGCTACACCTTC,CASSPSYGYTF
TRBV18,TRBJ1-4,-,TRBD1,TGTGCCAGCTCGCTAATGACAGGGCTAAATGAAAAACTGTTTTTT,CASSLMTGLNEKLFF
TRBV6-4,TRBJ2-3,-,TRBD2,TGTGCAAACCGGCTCCCGGGAGGGACAGATACGCAGTATTTT,CANRLPGGTDTQYF
TRBV28,TRBJ2-1,-,-,TGTGCCAGCAGGGACCTACCGTCGGACAGAGAGGAGCAGTTCTTC,CASRDLPSDREEQFF
TRBV7-9,TRBJ2-7,-,-,TGTGCCAGCAGCTCAACAGGGGGGGGAGAGCAGTACTTC,CASSSTGGGEQYF
TRBV5-1,TRBJ2-2,few,-,TGCGCCAGCAGCTTGCTAGCGAGTAACACCGGGGAGCTGTTTTTT,CASSLLASNTGELFF
TRBV28,TRBJ2-5,-,TRBD1,TGTGCCAGCAGAACGCGAAGGACAGGGATAGAACAAGAGACCCAGTACTTC,CASRTRRTGIEQETQYF
TRBV15,TRBJ2-1,few,TRBD1,TGTGCCACCAGCACCAAGGACAGGGGGCCAAACAATGAGCAGTTCTTC,CATSTKDRGPNNEQFF
TRBV29-1,TRBJ2-1,few,TRBD2,TGCAGCGTTGAAGTGGCGGGACTAGCGGGAGGCCGCTCCTACAATGAGCAGTTCTTC,CSVEVAGLAGGRSYNEQFF
TRBV4-2,TRBJ1-2,few,-,TGTGCCAGCAGCCAAGATCCGACAGTCAACTATGGCTACACCTTC,CASSQDPTVNYGYTF
TRBV18,TRBJ2-1,few,-,TGTGCCAGCTCACCATTTCGCGGACTCAGCTCCTACAATGAGCAGTTCTTC,CASSPFRGLSSYNEQFF